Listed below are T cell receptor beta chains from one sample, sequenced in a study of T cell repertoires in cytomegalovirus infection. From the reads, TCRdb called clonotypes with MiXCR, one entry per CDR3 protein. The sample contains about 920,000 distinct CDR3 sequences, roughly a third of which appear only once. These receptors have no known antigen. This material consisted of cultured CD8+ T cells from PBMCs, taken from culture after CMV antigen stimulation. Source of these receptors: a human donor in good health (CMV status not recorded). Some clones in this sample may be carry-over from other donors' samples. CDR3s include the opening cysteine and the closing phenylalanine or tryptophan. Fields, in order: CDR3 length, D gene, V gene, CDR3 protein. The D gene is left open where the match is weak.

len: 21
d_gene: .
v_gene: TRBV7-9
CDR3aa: CASSSTILGTPKIGPGNTIYF

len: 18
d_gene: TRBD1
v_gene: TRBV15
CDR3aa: CATSSGDRGFRRGNEQFF

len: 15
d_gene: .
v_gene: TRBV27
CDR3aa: CASATVHDGTDTQYF

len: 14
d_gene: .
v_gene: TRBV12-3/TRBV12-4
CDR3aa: CASSPSQVTYEQYF

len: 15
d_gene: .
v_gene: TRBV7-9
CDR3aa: CASSTDSMNTGELFF

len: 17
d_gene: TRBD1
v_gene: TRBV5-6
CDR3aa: CASSSDRVDGMNTEAFF

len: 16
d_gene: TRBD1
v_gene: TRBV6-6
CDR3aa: CASSPLWDRDQYGYTF

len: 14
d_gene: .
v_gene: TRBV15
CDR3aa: CATSKGWGQSEQYF

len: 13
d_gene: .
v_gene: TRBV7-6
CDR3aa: CASSTRPTDTQYF

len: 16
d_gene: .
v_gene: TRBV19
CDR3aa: CASSIRPDRGANVLTF

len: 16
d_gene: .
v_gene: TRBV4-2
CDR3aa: CASSPNPLQKNTEAFF

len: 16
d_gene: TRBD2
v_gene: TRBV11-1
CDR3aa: CASSLRRGASTDTQYF

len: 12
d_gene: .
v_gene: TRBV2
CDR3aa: CATQTRIGELFF

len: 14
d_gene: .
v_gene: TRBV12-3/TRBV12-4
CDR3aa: CASSFLGRDQPQHF

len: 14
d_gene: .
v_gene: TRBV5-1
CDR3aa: CASSTGHQNTEAFF

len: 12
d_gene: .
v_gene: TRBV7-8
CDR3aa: CASSLGLQPQHF

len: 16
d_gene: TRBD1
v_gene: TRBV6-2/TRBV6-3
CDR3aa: CASSYYRTGGRDGYTF

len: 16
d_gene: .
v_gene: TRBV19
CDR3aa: CASRGTLSLLNTEAFF

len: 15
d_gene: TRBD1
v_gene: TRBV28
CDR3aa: CASSFTGTGRTEAFF

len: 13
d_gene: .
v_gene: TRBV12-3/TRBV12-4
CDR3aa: CASSFTFAYEQYF

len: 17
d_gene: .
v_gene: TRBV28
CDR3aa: CASSSAGNGLMNTEAFF

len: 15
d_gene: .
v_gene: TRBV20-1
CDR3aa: CSARDGPTSNQPQHF

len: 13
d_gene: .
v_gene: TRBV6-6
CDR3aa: CASRPLTQEIQYF

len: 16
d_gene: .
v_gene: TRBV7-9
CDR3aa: CASSPSQSGRYYEQYF

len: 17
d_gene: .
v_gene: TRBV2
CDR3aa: CASSELGQGSYNSPLHF

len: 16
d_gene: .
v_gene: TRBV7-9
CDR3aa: CASSVHESPDRYGYTF

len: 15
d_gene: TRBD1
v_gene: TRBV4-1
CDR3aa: CASSQDKGQGDGYTF

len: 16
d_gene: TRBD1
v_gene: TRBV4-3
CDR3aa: CASSQSQRDRVNIQYF

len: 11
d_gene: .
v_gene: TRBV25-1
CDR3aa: CASSEGPEAFF

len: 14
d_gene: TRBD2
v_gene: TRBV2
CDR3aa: CASSELAGDNEQFF

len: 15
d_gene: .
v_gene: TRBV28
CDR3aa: CASTFGQSYYNEQFF

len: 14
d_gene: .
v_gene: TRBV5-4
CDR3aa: CASRMGQHTDTQYF

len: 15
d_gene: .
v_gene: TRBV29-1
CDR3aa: CSVRPSRGAGTEAFF

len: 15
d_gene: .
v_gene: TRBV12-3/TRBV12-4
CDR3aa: CASSPAARGRYEQYF

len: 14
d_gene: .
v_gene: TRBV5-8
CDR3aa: CASSFLRTATEAFF

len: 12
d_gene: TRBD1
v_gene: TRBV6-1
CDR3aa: CAGGQANTEAFF

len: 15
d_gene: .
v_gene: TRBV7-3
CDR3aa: CASSLRGDAGRAQYF

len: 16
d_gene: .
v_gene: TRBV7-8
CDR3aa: CASSLAVGGASETQYF

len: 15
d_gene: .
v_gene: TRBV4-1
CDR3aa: CASSQDKVNTGELFF

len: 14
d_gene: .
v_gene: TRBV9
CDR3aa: CASSLRTGKETQYF

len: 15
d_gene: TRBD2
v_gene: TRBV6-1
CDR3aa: CASSDLAGTQETQYF

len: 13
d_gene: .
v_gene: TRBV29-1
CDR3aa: CSVAGGIQETQYF

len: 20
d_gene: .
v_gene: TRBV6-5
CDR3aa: CASRSQRGHYGAGVGREQYF

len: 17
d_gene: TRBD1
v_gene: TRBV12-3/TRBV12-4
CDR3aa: CASSFSRTGWVNTEAFF

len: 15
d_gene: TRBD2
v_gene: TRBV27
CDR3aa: CASSLWTSGENEQFF

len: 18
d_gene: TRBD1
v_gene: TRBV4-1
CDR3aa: CASSQLAFPGQGDNEQFF

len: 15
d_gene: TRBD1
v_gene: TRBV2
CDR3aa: CASVPQGASSYGYTF

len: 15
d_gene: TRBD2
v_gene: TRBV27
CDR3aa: CASTHGGGGRNEQFF